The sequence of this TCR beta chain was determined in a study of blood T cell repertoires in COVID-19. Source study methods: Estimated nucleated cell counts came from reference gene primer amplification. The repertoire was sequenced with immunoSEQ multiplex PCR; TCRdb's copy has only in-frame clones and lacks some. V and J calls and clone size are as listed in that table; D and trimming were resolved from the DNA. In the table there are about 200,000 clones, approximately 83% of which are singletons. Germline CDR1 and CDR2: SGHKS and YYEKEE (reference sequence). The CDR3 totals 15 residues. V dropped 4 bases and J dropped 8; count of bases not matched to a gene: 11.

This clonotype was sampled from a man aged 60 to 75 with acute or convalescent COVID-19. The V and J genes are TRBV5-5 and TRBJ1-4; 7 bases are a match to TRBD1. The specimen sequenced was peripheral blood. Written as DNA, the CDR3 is TGTGCCAGCAGCGGAACAGGGGCGTCGCGGGAAAAACTGTTTTTT. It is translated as CASSGTGASREKLFF.